This TCR beta chain was identified in a study of vaccination effects on CD4 cells after COVID-19. ViraFEST expansion of antigen-specific CD4+ T cells with viral peptide pools preceded sequencing. Following culture for roughly 10 days, CD4+ T cells were isolated. Trimming removed 0 bases at V and 10 bases at J, with 13 bases between. The length of the CDR3 is 13 residues. Per germline, CDR1 SGDLS and CDR2 YYNGEE. The protocol was immunoSEQ multiplex PCR, while the TCRdb copy is restricted to in-frame clones and leaves out a portion. The sample shows more than 30,000 clones, about 72% of them seen only once. Of note for this clone: The antigen is not known.

The TCR comes from a human donor who received a COVID-19 vaccine. The chain couples TRBV9 to TRBJ1-1, with D tentatively TRBD1 (5 bases). The specimen was CD4+ T cells from PBMCs cultured with HCoV-229E spike peptides, collected before COVID-19 vaccination. CDR3 in DNA: TGTGCCAGCAGCGTAGGGGACGGGACGCGAGCTTTCTTT. Translation: CASSVGDGTRAFF. Full variable domain (outside the CDR3, taken from reference TRBV9 and TRBJ1-1): DSGVTQTPKHLITATGQRVTLRCSPRSGDLSVYWYQQSLDQGLQFLIQYYNGEERAKGNILERFSAQQFPDLHSELNLSSLELGDSALYFCASSVGDGTRAFFGQGTRLTVV.